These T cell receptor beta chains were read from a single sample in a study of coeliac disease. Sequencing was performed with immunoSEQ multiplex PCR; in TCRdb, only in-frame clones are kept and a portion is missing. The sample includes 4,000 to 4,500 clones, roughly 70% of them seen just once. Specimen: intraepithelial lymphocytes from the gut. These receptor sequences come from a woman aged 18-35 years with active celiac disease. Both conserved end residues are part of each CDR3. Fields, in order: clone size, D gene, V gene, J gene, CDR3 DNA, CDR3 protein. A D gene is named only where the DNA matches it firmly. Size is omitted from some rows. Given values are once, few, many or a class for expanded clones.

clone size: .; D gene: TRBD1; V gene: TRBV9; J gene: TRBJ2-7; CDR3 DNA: TGTGCCAGCAGCGTAATGCCAGGGGGCCCCTACGAGCAGTACTTC; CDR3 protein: CASSVMPGGPYEQYF
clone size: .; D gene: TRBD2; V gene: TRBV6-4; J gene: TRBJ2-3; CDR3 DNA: TGTGCCAGCAGTTTAGCGGGAGGGACAGATACGCAGTATTTT; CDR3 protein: CASSLAGGTDTQYF
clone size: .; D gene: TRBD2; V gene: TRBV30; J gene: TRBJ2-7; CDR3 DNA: TGTGCCTGGAGTGTACGGGGGGGGCCCGACGAGCAGTACTTC; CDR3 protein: CAWSVRGGPDEQYF
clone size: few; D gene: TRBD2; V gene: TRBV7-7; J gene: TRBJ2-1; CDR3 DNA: TGTGCTAGCAGCTCACTAGCGGGGGGTTCCGATGAGCAGTTCTTC; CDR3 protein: CASSSLAGGSDEQFF
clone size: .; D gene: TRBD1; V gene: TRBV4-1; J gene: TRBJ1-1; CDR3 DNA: TGCGCCAGCAGCCAGGACAGGGATGAGGACACTGAAGCTTTCTTT; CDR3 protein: CASSQDRDEDTEAFF
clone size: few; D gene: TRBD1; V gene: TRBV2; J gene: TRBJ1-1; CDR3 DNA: TGTGCCAGCAGGGGACAGGGTGTAACTGAAGCTTTCTTT; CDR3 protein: CASRGQGVTEAFF
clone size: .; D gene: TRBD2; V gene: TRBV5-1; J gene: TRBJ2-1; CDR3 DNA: TGCGCCAGCAGCTTGGATGGTAGCGGGGCGAATGAGCAGTTCTTC; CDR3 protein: CASSLDGSGANEQFF
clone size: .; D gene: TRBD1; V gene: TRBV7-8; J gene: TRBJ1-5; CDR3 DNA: TGTGCCAGCAGCCCACTGACAGGGGGCTTTCAGCCCCAGCATTTT; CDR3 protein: CASSPLTGGFQPQHF
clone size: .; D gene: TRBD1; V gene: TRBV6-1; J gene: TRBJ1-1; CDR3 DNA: TGTGCCAGCCGGGACAGGCTAGTGAACACTGAAGCTTTCTTT; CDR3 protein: CASRDRLVNTEAFF
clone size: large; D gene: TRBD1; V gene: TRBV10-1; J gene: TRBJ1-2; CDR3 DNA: TGCGCCAGCAGTCCTGGGACAGGCCGCGGCTACACCTTC; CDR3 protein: CASSPGTGRGYTF
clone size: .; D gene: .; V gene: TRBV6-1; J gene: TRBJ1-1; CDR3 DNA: TGTGCCAGCAGATACATGCTGAACACTGAAGCTTTCTTT; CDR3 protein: CASRYMLNTEAFF
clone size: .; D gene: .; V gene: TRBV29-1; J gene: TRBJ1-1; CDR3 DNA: TGCAGCGTTCTTTTGGGCGGGACTGAAGCTTTCTTT; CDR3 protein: CSVLLGGTEAFF
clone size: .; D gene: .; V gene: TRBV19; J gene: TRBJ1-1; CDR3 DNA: TGTGCCAGTAGAACGACTGGGGGGGCGAACACTGAAGCTTTCTTT; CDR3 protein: CASRTTGGANTEAFF
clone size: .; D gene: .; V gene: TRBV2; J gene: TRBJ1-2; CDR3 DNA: TGTGCCAACACGGGATCCCCGGACTATGGCTACACCTTC; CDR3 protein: CANTGSPDYGYTF
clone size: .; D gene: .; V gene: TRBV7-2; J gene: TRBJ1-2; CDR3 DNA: TGTGCCAGCAGCTTAGGTTGGGGGGAAGCTGGCTACACCTTC; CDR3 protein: CASSLGWGEAGYTF
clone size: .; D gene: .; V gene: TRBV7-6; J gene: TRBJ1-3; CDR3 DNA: TGTGCCAGCAGCTGGTCCGGGGACACCATATATTTT; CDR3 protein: CASSWSGDTIYF
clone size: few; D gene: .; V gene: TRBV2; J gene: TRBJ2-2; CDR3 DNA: TGTGCCAGCAGCACCATGCTCGGGGAAGGAAACACCGGGGAGCTGTTTTTT; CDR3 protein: CASSTMLGEGNTGELFF
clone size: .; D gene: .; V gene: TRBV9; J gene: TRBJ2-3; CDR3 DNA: TGTGCCAGCAGCGGAAGGGCCCTGGGAGGCCCAGATACGCAGTATTTT; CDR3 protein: CASSGRALGGPDTQYF
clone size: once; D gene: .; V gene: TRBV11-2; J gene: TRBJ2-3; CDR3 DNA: TGTGCCAGCACCTCTATCAGAGGGAGCACTAGCACAGATACGCAGTATTTT; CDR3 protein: CASTSIRGSTSTDTQYF
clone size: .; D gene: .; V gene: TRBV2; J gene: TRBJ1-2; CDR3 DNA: TGTGCCAGCACCTGGACAGTTAACTATGGCTACACCTTC; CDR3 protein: CASTWTVNYGYTF
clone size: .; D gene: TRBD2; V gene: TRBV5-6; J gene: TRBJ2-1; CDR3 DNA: TGTGCCAGCAGCTTAACGGCGGGAGAGTTCCGGAATGAGCAGTTCTTC; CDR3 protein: CASSLTAGEFRNEQFF
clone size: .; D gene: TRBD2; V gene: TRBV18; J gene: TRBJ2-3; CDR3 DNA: TGTGCCAGCTCAGGACTAGCGGCCATAGATACGCAGTATTTT; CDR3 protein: CASSGLAAIDTQYF
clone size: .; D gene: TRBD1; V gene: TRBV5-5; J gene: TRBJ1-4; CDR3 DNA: TGTGCCAGCAGCTACGGGACAGTTAATGAAAAACTGTTTTTT; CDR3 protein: CASSYGTVNEKLFF
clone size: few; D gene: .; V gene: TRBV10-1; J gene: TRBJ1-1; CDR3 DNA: TGCGCCAGCAGCGCACCCCGACAGCATGAAGCTTTCTTT; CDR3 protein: CASSAPRQHEAFF
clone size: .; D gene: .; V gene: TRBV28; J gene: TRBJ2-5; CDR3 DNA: TGTGCCAGCAGTCCCAGCATCGGGGAGACCCAGTACTTC; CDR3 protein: CASSPSIGETQYF
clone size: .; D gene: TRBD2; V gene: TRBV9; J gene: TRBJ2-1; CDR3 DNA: TGTGCCAGCAGCCCCGTGGTAGCGGGGGTCGATGAGCAGTTCTTC; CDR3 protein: CASSPVVAGVDEQFF
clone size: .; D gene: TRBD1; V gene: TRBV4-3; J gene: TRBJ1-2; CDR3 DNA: TGCGCCAGCAGCCAAGGACAGGGGTACAGTGGCTACACCTTC; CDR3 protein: CASSQGQGYSGYTF
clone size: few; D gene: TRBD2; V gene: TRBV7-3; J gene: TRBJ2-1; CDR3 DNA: TGTGCCAGCAGTCGAACGGGGGGGGCGTACAATGAGCAGTTCTTC; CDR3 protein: CASSRTGGAYNEQFF
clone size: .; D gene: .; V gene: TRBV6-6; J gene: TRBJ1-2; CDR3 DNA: TGTGCCAGCAGTTACACTCAGGGCGGCAACTATGGCTACACCTTC; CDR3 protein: CASSYTQGGNYGYTF
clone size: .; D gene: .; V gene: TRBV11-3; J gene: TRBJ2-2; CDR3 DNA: TGTGCCAGCAGCTTAGAGGCGGGGCTACCCACCGGGGAGCTGTTTTTT; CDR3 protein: CASSLEAGLPTGELFF
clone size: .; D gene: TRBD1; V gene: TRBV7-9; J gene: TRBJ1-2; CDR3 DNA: TGTGCCAGCAGCTTGGGGACAGTCCACTATGGCTACACCTTC; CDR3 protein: CASSLGTVHYGYTF
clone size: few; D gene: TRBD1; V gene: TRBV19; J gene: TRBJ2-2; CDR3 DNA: TGTGCCAGTAGCACACAGGGGAACGGGGAGCTGTTTTTT; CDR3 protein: CASSTQGNGELFF
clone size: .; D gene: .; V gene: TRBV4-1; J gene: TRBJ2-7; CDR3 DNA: TGCGCCAGCAGCCAAGATCTTACCTACCCCTACGAGCAGTACTTC; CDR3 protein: CASSQDLTYPYEQYF
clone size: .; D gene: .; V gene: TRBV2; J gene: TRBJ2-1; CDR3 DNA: TGTGCCAGCAGTGGTGGCCAGGTCTCCTACAATGAGCAGTTCTTC; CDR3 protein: CASSGGQVSYNEQFF
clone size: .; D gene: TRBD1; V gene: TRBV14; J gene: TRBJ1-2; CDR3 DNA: TGTGCCAGCAGCCTTGGACAGGGAAGAAACTATGGCTACACCTTC; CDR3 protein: CASSLGQGRNYGYTF
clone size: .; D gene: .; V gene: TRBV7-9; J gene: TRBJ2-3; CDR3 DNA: TGTGCCAGCAGCTCTACAGGGTATTCAAGCACAGATACGCAGTATTTT; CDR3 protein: CASSSTGYSSTDTQYF
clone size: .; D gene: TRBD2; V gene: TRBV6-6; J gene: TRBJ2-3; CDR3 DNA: TGTGCCAGCGACCCCGTCGGGGCCCCGGGAGGAGATACGCAGTATTTT; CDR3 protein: CASDPVGAPGGDTQYF
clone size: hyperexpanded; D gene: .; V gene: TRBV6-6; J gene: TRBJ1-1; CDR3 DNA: TGTGCCAGCAGTTACCTCGGGGAGGTCGACACTGAAGCTTTCTTT; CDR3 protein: CASSYLGEVDTEAFF
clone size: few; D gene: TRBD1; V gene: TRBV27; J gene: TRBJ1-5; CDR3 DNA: TGTGCCAGCAGTAAGACAGGGCCTCAGCCCCAGCATTTT; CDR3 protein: CASSKTGPQPQHF
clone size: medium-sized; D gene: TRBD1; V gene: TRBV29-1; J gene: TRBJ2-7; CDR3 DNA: TGCAGCGTTCCCTTACCGGACAGGGGAAAGTACGAGCAGTACTTC; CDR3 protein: CSVPLPDRGKYEQYF
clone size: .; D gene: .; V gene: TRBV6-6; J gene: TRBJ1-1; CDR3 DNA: TGTGCCAGCAGTTACACGGAGGTTGGAACTGAAGCTTTCTTT; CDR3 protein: CASSYTEVGTEAFF
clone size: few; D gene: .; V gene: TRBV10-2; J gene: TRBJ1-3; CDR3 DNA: TGCGCCAGCAGCGACAGGTGGAACTCTGGAAACACCATATATTTT; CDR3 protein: CASSDRWNSGNTIYF
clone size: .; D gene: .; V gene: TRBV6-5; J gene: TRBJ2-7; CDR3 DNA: TGTGCCAGCAGCCCGAGCCCAGGGGTGGTCGAGCAGTACTTC; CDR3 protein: CASSPSPGVVEQYF
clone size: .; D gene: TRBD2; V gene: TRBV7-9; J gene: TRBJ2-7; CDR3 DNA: TGTGCCAGCAGCTCGCCTAGCGGGGGAAGAGGCTCCTACGAGCAGTACTTC; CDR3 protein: CASSSPSGGRGSYEQYF
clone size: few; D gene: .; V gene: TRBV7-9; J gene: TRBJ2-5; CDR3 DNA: TGTGCCAGCAGCTTCACAAACCAAGAGACCCAGTACTTC; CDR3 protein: CASSFTNQETQYF
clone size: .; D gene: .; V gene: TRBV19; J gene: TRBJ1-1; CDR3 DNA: TGTGCCAGTAGTGTGCAGATTGAAGCTTTCTTT; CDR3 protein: CASSVQIEAFF
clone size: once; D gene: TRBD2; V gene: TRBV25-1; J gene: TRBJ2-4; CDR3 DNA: TGTGCCAGCAGAGGACTAGCGATTCTAGCCAAAAACATTCAGTACTTC; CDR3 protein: CASRGLAILAKNIQYF
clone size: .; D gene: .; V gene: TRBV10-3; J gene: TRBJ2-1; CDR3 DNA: TGTGCCATCAGTGAGACCGAAGACAGGAATCCGTTCTTC; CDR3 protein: CAISETEDRNPFF
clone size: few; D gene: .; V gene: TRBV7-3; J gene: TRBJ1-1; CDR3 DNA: TGTGCCAGCAGCTCCGGGATGAACACTGAAGCTTTCTTT; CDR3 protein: CASSSGMNTEAFF
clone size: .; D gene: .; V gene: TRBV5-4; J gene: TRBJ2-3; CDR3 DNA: TGTGCCAGCAGCCGGAGCTGGGGCGCTGCTACAGATACGCAGTATTTT; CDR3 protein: CASSRSWGAATDTQYF
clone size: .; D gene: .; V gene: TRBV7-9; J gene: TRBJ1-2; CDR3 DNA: TGTGCCACCTCATCCGGCAGCCAGGACTATGGCTACACCTTC; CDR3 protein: CATSSGSQDYGYTF
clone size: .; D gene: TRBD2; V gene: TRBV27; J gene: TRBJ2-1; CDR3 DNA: TGTGCCAGCAGTCTAAGTAGCGGGAGGGCCAGTTTTGATGAGCAGTTCTTC; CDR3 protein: CASSLSSGRASFDEQFF